These 27 T cell receptor beta chains originate from one sample sequenced in a study of blood T cells in healthy people across ages. A second PCR of 7 to 11 cycles used a sample-barcoded 5' primer and a J-beta primer mix. Using its own MiXCR run on the 5' RACE reads, TCRdb lists one record per CDR3 protein. The table has about 800,000 distinct CDR3 sequences, 55% to 75% seen once. The sequenced sample consisted of blood. Receptor source: a man aged 25 to 40 in good health.

The count of this clonotype is one. This chain uses TRBV5-1 with TRBJ1-2, with D tentatively TRBD1 (5 bases). V was clipped by 4 bases and J by 8 bases, with 15 bases between them. The CDR3 extends over 13 amino acids. CDR1 and CDR2 (germline): SGHRS, YFSETQ. CDR3 DNA: TGCGCCAGCAGCCAATTCGACAGTCGGGGCTACACCTTC. Its translation: CASSQFDSRGYTF.

The rearrangement links TRBV11-2 to TRBJ2-4, with D possibly matching TRBD2 (6 bases). TRBJ2-7 explains the end of the DNA better; the J call may be wrong. The V gene's germline CDR1 is SGHAT and CDR2 FQNNGV. The CDR3 sequence is 19 residues long. The CDR3 loop is CASSSSWALAGRTVYEQYF. The CDR3 bases are TGTGCCAGCAGCTCCTCCTGGGCACTAGCCGGGCGTACCGTCTACGAGCAGTACTTC.

This clonotype was seen just once. This CDR3 is CASRARSIGEQFF. CDR3 coding DNA: TGCGCCAGCAGGGCAAGATCTATAGGTGAGCAGTTCTTC. The chain recombines TRBV5-1 with TRBJ2-1; D is undetermined. CDR1 and CDR2 from the germline V gene are SGHRS and YFSETQ. Trimming stripped 5 bases from V and 9 bases from J, with 15 bases between. The CDR3 is 13 residues long.

The genes are TRBV7-8 and TRBJ1-5; D gene uncertain. The CDR3 consists of 16 residues. The germline V gene has CDR1 SGHVS and CDR2 FQNEAQ. V was shortened by 1 base and J by 2 bases, with 12 bases between the two germline ends. The CDR3 DNA reads as TGTGCCAGCAGCTTAGGGCCCAACCGGGGCAATCAGCCCCAGCATTTT. It translates to CASSLGPNRGNQPQHF.

This clonotype showed up just a few times. The chain joins TRBV27 to TRBJ1-2; TRBD1 matches at 8 bases. The V gene's germline CDR1 is MNHEY and CDR2 SMNVEV (reference sequence). The CDR3 consists of 13 residues. V lost 2 bases to trimming and J lost 8 bases; unmatched junction nucleotides: 4. DNA for the CDR3: TGTGCCAGCAGTTTACAGGGGGCGGGGGGCTACACCTTC. Its protein product is CASSLQGAGGYTF.

V is TRBV20-1 and J is TRBJ1-5, with TRBD1 as a possible D gene (5 bases). The germline CDR1 and CDR2 sequences are DFQATT and SNEGSKA (reference sequence). This CDR3 contains 16 residues. The V and J ends lost 3 bases and 5 bases respectively, with 20 bases between them. The CDR3 region is CSASPGSLVSDQPQHF. The CDR3 bases are TGCAGTGCTAGCCCAGGGTCGCTCGTATCGGATCAGCCCCAGCATTTT.

The rearrangement joins TRBV6-5 to TRBJ2-1; D remains ambiguous. The V end lost 7 bases, the J end lost 6 bases, and 10 bases lay between the germline ends. The CDR3 is 12 amino acids. CDR1 and CDR2 from the germline V gene are MNHEY and SVGAGI. Written as DNA, the CDR3 is TGTGCCAGCACCAACTTGGGCAATGAGCAGTTCTTC. Amino acids: CASTNLGNEQFF.

This clonotype was detected only a few times. The chain has TRBV5-1 and TRBJ2-7, with D maybe TRBD1 (5 bases). V lost 0 bases, J lost 4 bases, and 14 bases lay in between. Germline V gene lookup returns CDR1 SGHRS and CDR2 YFSETQ. The CDR3 runs to 15 residues. CDR3 region: CASSLVSGLMYEQYF. CDR3 sequence (DNA): TGCGCCAGCAGCTTGGTCTCAGGGTTGATGTACGAGCAGTACTTC.

The chain carries TRBV28 and TRBJ2-1; D unresolved. This CDR3 spans 12 amino acids. The V end lost 6 bases, the J end lost 12 bases, and 15 bases lay between the germline ends. The V gene's germline CDR1 is MDHEN and CDR2 SYDVKM. CDR3 amino acids: CASRESQTGQFF. The CDR3 nucleotides are TGTGCCAGCAGGGAATCGCAGACCGGGCAGTTCTTC. The full variable domain, rest sourced from reference TRBV28 and TRBJ2-1, is DVKVTQSSRYLVKRTGEKVFLECVQDMDHENMFWYRQDPGLGLRLIYFSYDVKMKEKGDIPEGYSVSREKKERFSLILESASTNQTSMYLCASRESQTGQFFGPGTRLTVL.

Written as DNA, the CDR3 is TGTGCCAGCTCGTCGGGACTATCCCTCTCAACCTACGAGCAGTACTTC. Translated: CASSSGLSLSTYEQYF. The gene calls are TRBV18 and TRBJ2-7; 7 nucleotides agree with TRBD2. Germline V gives CDR1 KGHSH, CDR2 LQKENI. Trimming took 6 bases from V and 2 from J; bases not matched to a gene: 13. The CDR3 spans 16 residues.

The chain carries TRBV6-1 and TRBJ1-2, with 7 bases identical to TRBD1. V dropped 8 bases and J dropped 8; count of bases not matched to a gene: 11. Germline V gene sequence: CDR1 MNHNS, CDR2 SASEGT. The CDR3 covers 13 residues. CDR3 sequence reads: CASGLRGREGYTF. The CDR3 nucleotides are TGTGCCAGCGGACTGAGGGGGCGCGAAGGCTACACCTTC.

V usage is TRBV4-2 and J usage is TRBJ1-2; 8 bases align to TRBD1. CDR1 LGHNA and CDR2 YNFKEQ come from the germline V gene. V dropped 5 bases and J dropped 8; count of bases not matched to a gene: 10. The CDR3 consists of 14 residues. CDR3 region: CASSVRQGNGGYTF. CDR3 sequence (DNA): TGTGCCAGCAGCGTCCGACAGGGGAACGGCGGCTACACCTTC.

This clonotype was detected a few times. V gene TRBV5-1 combines with J gene TRBJ2-1; TRBD2 matches 13 bases. Germline lookup yields CDR1 SGHRS and CDR2 YFSETQ. This CDR3 has 16 amino acids. V gave up 4 bases and J gave up 7 bases; unmatched junction bases: 8. The CDR3 DNA is TGCGCCAGCAGCCTGGGGACTAGCGGGACGGGTAATGAGCAGTTCTTC. It yields the protein CASSLGTSGTGNEQFF.

The chain uses TRBV18 and TRBJ2-5; D is unclear. The CDR3 runs 11 residues. CDR1 KGHSH and CDR2 LQKENI come from the germline V gene. The V and J ends lost 7 bases and 7 bases respectively, with 10 bases between them. For the CDR3, the DNA is TGTGCCAGCTTAGACGTGCGGACCCAGTACTTC. Protein product: CASLDVRTQYF.

V gene TRBV20-1 combines with J gene TRBJ1-1; D gene uncertain. CDR1 is DFQATT, CDR2 SNEGSKA, per germline (reference sequence). V lost 6 bases and J lost 5, with 10 bases in between. This CDR3 has 11 residues. The CDR3 DNA is TGCAGTGCGGCATCTTTGACTGAAGCTTTCTTT. This gives the protein CSAASLTEAFF.

The rearrangement uses TRBV6-2 or TRBV6-3 and TRBJ2-7, with D possibly matching TRBD2 (6 bases). Germline V gene sequence: CDR1 MNHEY, CDR2 SVGEGT. The CDR3 extends over 15 amino acids. Trimming left V 4 bases short and J 2 bases short, with 15 bases between. The CDR3 spells CASSSLRDSPYEQYF. The CDR3 DNA reads TGTGCCAGCAGTTCCCTCCGGGACTCGCCCTACGAGCAGTACTTC.

The rearrangement uses TRBV9 and TRBJ2-3; D gene unclear. CDR1 is SGDLS, CDR2 YYNGEE, per germline. V was trimmed by 0 bases and J by 2 bases, leaving 10 bases between them. The CDR3 spans 15 residues. The CDR3 reads CASSVDAEPTDTQYF. The CDR3 DNA reads as TGTGCCAGCAGCGTAGACGCGGAACCCACAGATACGCAGTATTTT.

The rearrangement uses TRBV3-1 and TRBJ2-1, with D maybe TRBD2 (6 bases). The CDR3 is 12 residues long. Trimming shortened V by 5 bases and J by 8 bases, and 10 bases separated the two germline ends. Germline V lookup: CDR1 LGHDT, CDR2 YNNKEL (reference sequence). The CDR3 loop reads CASSGPGDEQFF. The CDR3 region has the DNA TGTGCCAGCAGCGGCCCGGGGGATGAGCAGTTCTTC.

This clonotype was detected many times. The genes are TRBV11-1 and TRBJ2-7; D not certain. The V gene lost 0 bases and the J gene lost 5 bases, with 8 bases spanning the gap. The CDR3 loop spans 13 amino acids. CDR1 is SGHAT and CDR2 is FQDESV in the germline V gene (reference sequence). In DNA, the CDR3 is TGTGCCAGCAGCTTAGCTTCGGAGAACGAGCAGTACTTC. Translated: CASSLASENEQYF.

The gene calls are TRBV20-1 and TRBJ2-2; D is uncertain. The V gene's germline CDR1 is DFQATT and CDR2 SNEGSKA (reference sequence). The CDR3 sequence is 13 residues long. With 5 bases removed from V and 7 bases from J, the gap between germline ends came to 14 bases. In DNA form, the CDR3 reads TGCAGTGCTCCCAGCATGGGTTTCGGGGAGCTGTTTTTT. It codes for CSAPSMGFGELFF.

The chain recombines TRBV2 with TRBJ2-7; no clear D gene. Germline V gene data show CDR1 as SNHLY and CDR2 as FYNNEI. The CDR3 length is 12 residues. V was pared by 6 bases and J by 1 base, with 7 bases between. This CDR3 is CASRSSSYEQYF. CDR3 sequence (DNA): TGTGCCAGCAGATCTAGTTCCTACGAGCAGTACTTC.

The chain recombines TRBV20-1 with TRBJ1-6; 7 positions agree with TRBD1. The V and J ends lost 0 bases and 14 bases, in that order; junction bases with no gene match: 4. Germline CDR1 is DFQATT and CDR2 is SNEGSKA (reference sequence). There are 12 residues in the CDR3. This CDR3 is CSARDEQGALHF. The CDR3 nucleotides are TGCAGTGCTAGAGATGAGCAGGGGGCCCTCCACTTT.

For this clonotype: One base away lies a much larger clone, so this may be a sequencing read error. The genes are TRBV5-1 and TRBJ2-5; possible D gene TRBD2, 5 bases. V was trimmed by 5 bases and J by 7 bases, leaving 9 bases between them. This CDR3 is 11 amino acids long. Germline lookup yields CDR1 SGHRS and CDR2 YFSETQ. In DNA form, the CDR3 reads TGCGCCAGCAGGGGAGCAGTGACCCAGTACTTC. It translates to CASRGAVTQYF.

In its sample, this clonotype was seen once. Given a much more abundant clone one base away, this may be a read error. The chain recombines TRBV6-1 with TRBJ1-1; possibly TRBD1 for D (5 bases). The CDR3 is made up of 15 amino acids. Germline assignment: CDR1 MNHNS and CDR2 SASEGT. As DNA, the CDR3 is TGTGCCGGCAGTGGGGCGGCAGGAGTGAACACTGAAGCTTTCTTT. Residues: CAGSGAAGVNTEAFF.

The gene calls are TRBV9 and TRBJ2-7; 11 positions agree with TRBD1. The CDR3 contains 14 residues. With V trimmed by 2 bases and J by 2 bases, 0 bases remained unmatched. Germline loops: CDR1 SGDLS, CDR2 YYNGEE. The CDR3, as DNA: TGTGCCAGCAGCGTGGGACAGGGGGCCTACGAGCAGTACTTC. This sequence encodes CASSVGQGAYEQYF. Variable domain in full (rest from reference TRBV9 and TRBJ2-7): DSGVTQTPKHLITATGQRVTLRCSPRSGDLSVYWYQQSLDQGLQFLIQYYNGEERAKGNILERFSAQQFPDLHSELNLSSLELGDSALYFCASSVGQGAYEQYFGPGTRLTVT.

This clonotype was detected only a few times. CDR3 coding DNA: TGCGCCAGTCTCGGGTCGGGGCTGCAGTTCTTC. Translation gives CASLGSGLQFF. The rearrangement links TRBV5-1 to TRBJ2-1, with D possibly being TRBD1 or TRBD2 (5 bases each). Germline-derived CDR1 and CDR2 are SGHRS and YFSETQ. V lost 8 bases to trimming and J lost 12 bases, with 15 bases between them. This CDR3 has 11 residues. Variable domain in full (rest from reference TRBV5-1 and TRBJ2-1): KAGVTQTPRYLIKTRGQQVTLSCSPISGHRSVSWYQQTPGQGLQFLFEYFSETQRNKGNFPGRFSGRQFSNSRSEMNVSTLELGDSALYLCASLGSGLQFFGPGTRLTVL.

This chain connects TRBV5-1 to TRBJ2-2; D may be TRBD1 or TRBD2 (5 bases each). Germline values: CDR1 SGHRS, CDR2 YFSETQ. The V end was cut by 3 bases, the J end by 2 bases, with 14 bases between. The CDR3 contains 16 residues. The CDR3 DNA is TGCGCCAGCAGCTGGACCGGGACCACAAACACCGGGGAGCTGTTTTTT. Residues: CASSWTGTTNTGELFF.